This is a list of T cell receptor beta chains from one sample in a study of T-cell memory formation after mild COVID-19. TCRdb fed the 5' RACE reads into MiXCR, producing one record per CDR3 protein. The repertoire holds 300,000 or so distinct CDR3 sequences, more than 15% seen once, with around 23% in the top ten. The sequenced sample was PBMCs or a T cell subset sorted from them (not recorded which). The receptors here all came from a young man who had mild COVID-19 (a few samples of this study predate the infection). Cell type and time point are not known. Both conserved end residues are part of each CDR3. D genes are given only for firm matches. A clone size is listed for some rows: how often the clone was seen (once, few, many), or a class if it is expanded.

J,size,D,V,CDR3,DNA
TRBJ2-2,few,TRBD1,TRBV7-3,CASSQTGAPGELFF,TGTGCCAGCAGCCAAACAGGGGCGCCCGGGGAGCTGTTTTTT
TRBJ2-1,-,-,TRBV5-1,CASSWQVGDEQFF,TGCGCCAGCAGCTGGCAAGTAGGAGATGAGCAGTTCTTC
TRBJ2-7,few,TRBD1,TRBV10-1,CASSESTGFPYEQYF,TGCGCCAGCAGTGAGTCGACAGGGTTCCCCTACGAGCAGTACTTC
TRBJ2-3,-,-,TRBV21-1,CASSRPTGGTDTQYF,TGTGCCAGCAGCAGGCCGACAGGGGGCACAGATACGCAGTATTTT
TRBJ1-1,-,-,TRBV7-2,CASSLEDTGGRRFF,TGTGCCAGCAGCTTAGAGGATACGGGGGGAAGAAGGTTCTTT
TRBJ1-5,many,-,TRBV6-2/TRBV6-3,CASSGRPDGNQPQHF,TGTGCCAGCAGTGGCCGACCGGACGGCAATCAGCCCCAGCATTTT
TRBJ1-6,-,-,TRBV20-1,CSARRGGAPLHF,TGCAGTGCTAGACGGGGCGGGGCACCCCTCCACTTT
TRBJ1-1,-,TRBD1,TRBV25-1,CASLQGAGEAFF,TGTGCCAGCCTACAGGGGGCCGGTGAAGCTTTCTTT
TRBJ2-1,-,-,TRBV20-1,CSAREELDEQFF,TGCAGTGCTAGGGAGGAGCTAGATGAGCAGTTCTTC
TRBJ2-3,-,-,TRBV12-3/TRBV12-4,CASRLGAGRNTDTQYF,TGTGCCAGCAGGCTAGGGGCAGGGAGGAACACAGATACGCAGTATTTT
TRBJ2-3,many,-,TRBV20-1,CSAREKGTDTQYF,TGCAGTGCTAGAGAAAAGGGCACAGATACGCAGTATTTT
TRBJ1-6,few,TRBD1,TRBV4-2,CASSQETGGGYNSPLHF,TGTGCCAGCAGCCAAGAAACAGGGGGAGGGTATAATTCACCCCTCCACTTT
TRBJ1-5,-,TRBD1,TRBV12-3/TRBV12-4,CASSPSGTGRQPQHF,TGTGCCAGCAGCCCCTCCGGGACAGGGAGGCAGCCCCAGCATTTT
TRBJ2-1,-,TRBD2,TRBV7-9,CASSLGPSGAVNEQFF,TGTGCCAGCAGCTTAGGTCCTAGCGGGGCGGTAAATGAGCAGTTCTTC
TRBJ1-2,-,-,TRBV19,CASSIGPTTALGGYTF,TGTGCCAGTAGTATAGGCCCCACGACGGCGCTAGGCGGCTACACCTTC
TRBJ1-5,many,-,TRBV6-6,CASTKDGYGLNQPQHF,TGTGCCAGCACCAAAGACGGCTACGGGTTAAATCAGCCCCAGCATTTT
TRBJ2-1,few,TRBD2,TRBV4-3,CASSQDSSGADEQFF,TGCGCCAGCAGCCAAGATTCTAGCGGGGCCGATGAGCAGTTCTTC
TRBJ2-1,-,TRBD1,TRBV20-1,CSAGQGGLNEQFF,TGCAGTGCCGGCCAAGGGGGCCTTAATGAGCAGTTCTTC
TRBJ1-1,few,-,TRBV28,CAGSTGGGTEAFF,TGTGCCGGTTCTACTGGAGGAGGCACTGAAGCTTTCTTT
TRBJ2-1,-,-,TRBV20-1,CSARGTNYNEQFF,TGCAGTGCGAGGGGGACAAACTACAATGAGCAGTTCTTC
TRBJ2-3,few,-,TRBV20-1,CSATDPLASTDTQYF,TGCAGTGCCACCGACCCCTTGGCTAGCACAGATACGCAGTATTTT
TRBJ2-2,-,-,TRBV5-1,CASSLDGDNTGELFF,TGCGCCAGCAGCTTGGATGGGGATAACACCGGGGAGCTGTTTTTT
TRBJ1-4,-,-,TRBV5-1,CASSFIRTTKKLFF,TGCGCCAGCAGTTTTATCAGAACAACGAAAAAACTGTTTTTT
TRBJ2-1,-,TRBD2,TRBV5-1,CASSEFPLLAGNEQFF,TGCGCCAGCTCCGAATTCCCGTTACTAGCGGGGAATGAGCAGTTCTTC
TRBJ1-2,-,TRBD1,TRBV10-3,CAISEDRDPANYGYTF,TGTGCCATCAGTGAGGACAGGGACCCCGCTAACTATGGCTACACCTTC
TRBJ2-4,few,-,TRBV7-2,CASTEGVGNIQYF,TGTGCCAGCACCGAGGGGGTGGGAAACATTCAGTACTTC